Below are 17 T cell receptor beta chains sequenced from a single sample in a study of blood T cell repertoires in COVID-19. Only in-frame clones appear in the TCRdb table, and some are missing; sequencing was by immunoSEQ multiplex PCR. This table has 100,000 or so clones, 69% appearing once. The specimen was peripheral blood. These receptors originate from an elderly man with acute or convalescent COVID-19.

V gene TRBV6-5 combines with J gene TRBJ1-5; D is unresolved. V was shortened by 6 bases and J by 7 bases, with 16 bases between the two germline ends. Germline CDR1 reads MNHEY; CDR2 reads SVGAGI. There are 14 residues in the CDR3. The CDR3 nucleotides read TGTGCCAGCAGCGCGGTGGCGGGCGAGCAGCCCCAGCATTTT. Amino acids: CASSAVAGEQPQHF.

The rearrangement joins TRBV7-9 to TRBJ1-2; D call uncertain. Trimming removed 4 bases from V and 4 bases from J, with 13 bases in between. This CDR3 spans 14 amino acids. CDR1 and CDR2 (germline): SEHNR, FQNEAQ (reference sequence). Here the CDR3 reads CASSSNQRGYGYTF. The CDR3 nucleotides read TGTGCCAGCAGCTCCAATCAGCGGGGCTATGGCTACACCTTC.

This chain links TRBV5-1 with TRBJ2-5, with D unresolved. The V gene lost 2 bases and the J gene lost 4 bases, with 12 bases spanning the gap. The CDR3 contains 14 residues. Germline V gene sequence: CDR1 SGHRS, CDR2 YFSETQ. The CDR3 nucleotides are TGCGCCAGCAGCTTTTTTGGTCCGGGAGAGACCCAGTACTTC. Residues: CASSFFGPGETQYF.

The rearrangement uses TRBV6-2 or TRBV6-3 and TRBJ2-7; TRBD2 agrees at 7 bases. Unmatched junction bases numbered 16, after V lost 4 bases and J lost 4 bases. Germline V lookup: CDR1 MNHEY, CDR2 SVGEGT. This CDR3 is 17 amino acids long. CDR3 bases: TGTGCCAGCAGTTCCACCGTCCCGGGACTAACTAGGTACGAGCAGTACTTC. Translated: CASSSTVPGLTRYEQYF.

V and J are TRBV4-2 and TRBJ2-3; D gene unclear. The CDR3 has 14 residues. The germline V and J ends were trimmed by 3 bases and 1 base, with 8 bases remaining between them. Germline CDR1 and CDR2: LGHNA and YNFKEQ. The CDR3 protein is CASSQKGGTDTQYF. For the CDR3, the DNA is TGTGCCAGCAGCCAGAAAGGAGGCACAGATACGCAGTATTTT.

The CDR3 DNA sequence: TGCGCCAGCAGCTCACAGGGGGCCAACGGTGAAAAACTGTTTTTT. It encodes CASSSQGANGEKLFF. This sequence joins TRBV5-1 and TRBJ1-4; TRBD1 matches 9 bases. Trimming took 3 bases from V and 7 from J; bases not matched to a gene: 7. The CDR3 is made up of 15 amino acids. Germline assignment: CDR1 SGHRS and CDR2 YFSETQ. Full variable domain (missing parts from reference TRBV5-1 and TRBJ1-4): KAGVTQTPRYLIKTRGQQVTLSCSPISGHRSVSWYQQTPGQGLQFLFEYFSETQRNKGNFPGRFSGRQFSNSRSEMNVSTLELGDSALYLCASSSQGANGEKLFFGSGTQLSVL.

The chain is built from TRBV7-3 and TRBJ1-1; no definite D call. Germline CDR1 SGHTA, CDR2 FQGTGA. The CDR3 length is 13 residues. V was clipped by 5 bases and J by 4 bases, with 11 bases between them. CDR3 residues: CASSDGPGTEAFF. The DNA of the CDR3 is TGTGCCAGCAGCGATGGCCCGGGCACTGAAGCTTTCTTT.

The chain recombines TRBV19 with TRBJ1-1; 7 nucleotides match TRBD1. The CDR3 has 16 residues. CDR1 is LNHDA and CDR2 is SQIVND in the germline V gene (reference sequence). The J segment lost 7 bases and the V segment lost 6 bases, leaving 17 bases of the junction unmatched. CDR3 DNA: TGTGCCAGTAGCTCGACAGGGCGGCCCTCAGTGGGTGAAGCTTTCTTT. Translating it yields CASSSTGRPSVGEAFF.

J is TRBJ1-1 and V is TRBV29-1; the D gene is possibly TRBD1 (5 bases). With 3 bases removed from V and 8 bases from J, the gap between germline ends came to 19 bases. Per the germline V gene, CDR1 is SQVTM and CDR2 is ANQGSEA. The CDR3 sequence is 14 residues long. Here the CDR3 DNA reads TGCAGCGTTGACTCGGACACCCCCTACGGAGAAGCTTTCTTT. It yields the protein CSVDSDTPYGEAFF.

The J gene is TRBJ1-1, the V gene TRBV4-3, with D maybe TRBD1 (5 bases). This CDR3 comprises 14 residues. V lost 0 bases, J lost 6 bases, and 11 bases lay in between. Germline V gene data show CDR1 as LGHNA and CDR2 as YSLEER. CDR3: CASSQDSYRPEAFF. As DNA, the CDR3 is TGCGCCAGCAGCCAAGATAGTTACAGGCCTGAAGCTTTCTTT.

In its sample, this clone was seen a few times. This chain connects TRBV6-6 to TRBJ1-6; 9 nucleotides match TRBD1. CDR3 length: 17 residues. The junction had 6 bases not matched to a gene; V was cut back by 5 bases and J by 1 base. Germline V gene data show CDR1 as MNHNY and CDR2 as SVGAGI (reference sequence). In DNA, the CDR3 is TGTGCCAGCAGTCCCGGGACAGGGAATTCCTATAATTCACCCCTCCACTTT. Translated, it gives CASSPGTGNSYNSPLHF.

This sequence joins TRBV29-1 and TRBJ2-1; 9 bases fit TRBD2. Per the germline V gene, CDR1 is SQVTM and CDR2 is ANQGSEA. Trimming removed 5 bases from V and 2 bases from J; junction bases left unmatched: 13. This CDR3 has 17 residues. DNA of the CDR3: TGCAGCGTTAAGACTAGCGGATTTAACATCGCCTACAATGAGCAGTTCTTC. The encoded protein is CSVKTSGFNIAYNEQFF.

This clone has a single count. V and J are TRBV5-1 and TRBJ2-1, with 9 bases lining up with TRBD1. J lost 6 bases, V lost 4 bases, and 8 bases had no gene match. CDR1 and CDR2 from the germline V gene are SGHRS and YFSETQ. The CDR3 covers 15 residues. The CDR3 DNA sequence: TGCGCCAGCAGCCTGGGACAGGGAGGTACCAATGAGCAGTTCTTC. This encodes CASSLGQGGTNEQFF. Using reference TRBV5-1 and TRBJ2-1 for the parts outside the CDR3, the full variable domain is KAGVTQTPRYLIKTRGQQVTLSCSPISGHRSVSWYQQTPGQGLQFLFEYFSETQRNKGNFPGRFSGRQFSNSRSEMNVSTLELGDSALYLCASSLGQGGTNEQFFGPGTRLTVL.

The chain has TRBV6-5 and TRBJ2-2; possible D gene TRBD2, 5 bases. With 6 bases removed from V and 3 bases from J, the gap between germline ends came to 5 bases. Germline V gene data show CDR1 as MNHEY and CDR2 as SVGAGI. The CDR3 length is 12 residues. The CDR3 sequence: CASRADTGELFF. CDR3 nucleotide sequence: TGTGCCAGCAGAGCGGACACCGGGGAGCTGTTTTTT.

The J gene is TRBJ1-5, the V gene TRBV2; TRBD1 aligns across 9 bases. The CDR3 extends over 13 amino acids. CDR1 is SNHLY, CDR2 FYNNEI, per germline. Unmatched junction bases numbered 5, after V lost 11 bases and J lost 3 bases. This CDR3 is CACRDRVNQPQHF. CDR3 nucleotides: TGTGCCTGCCGGGACAGGGTCAATCAGCCCCAGCATTTT. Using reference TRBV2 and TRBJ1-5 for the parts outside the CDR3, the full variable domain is EPEVTQTPSHQVTQMGQEVILRCVPISNHLYFYWYRQILGQKVEFLVSFYNNEISEKSEIFDDQFSVERPDGSNFTLKIRSTKLEDSAMYFCACRDRVNQPQHFGDGTRLSIL.

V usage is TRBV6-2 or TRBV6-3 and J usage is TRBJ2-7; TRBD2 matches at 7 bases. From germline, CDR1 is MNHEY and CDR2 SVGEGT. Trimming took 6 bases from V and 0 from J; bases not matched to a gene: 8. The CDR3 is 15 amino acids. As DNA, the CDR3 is TGTGCCAGCAGCACAACTAGCGCGAGCTCCTACGAGCAGTACTTC. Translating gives CASSTTSASSYEQYF.

Here the CDR3 DNA reads TGTGCCAGCAGGCCCGGGACAGGGGGCACCGGGGAGCTGTTTTTT. Protein product: CASRPGTGGTGELFF. The J gene is TRBJ2-2, the V gene TRBV7-2, with 11 nucleotides matching TRBD1. The CDR3 contains 15 residues. Losses at the gene ends were 6 bases for V and 4 bases for J; bases not matched to a gene: 4. CDR1 and CDR2 (germline): SGHTA, FQGNSA.